The present TCR beta chain was sequenced within a study of T cells in Graves' hyperthyroidism and ophthalmopathy. Germline loops: CDR1 ENHRY, CDR2 SYGVKD. This CDR3 is 20 amino acids long. The junction had 20 bases not matched to a gene; V was cut back by 6 bases and J by 5 bases. It was RNA transcripts that yielded the amplified TCR beta CDR3 regions. HTBI primers were used for first-round RT-PCR of the TCR CDR3. TCRdb fed the multiplex PCR reads into MiXCR, producing one record per CDR3 protein. The sample lists hundreds of thousands of distinct CDR3 sequences; 16% were seen once. General observations from the study: The model made its ophthalmopathy prediction, and onset followed a median approximately six months later. Among clonotypes expanded in thyroid above 0.001, most were also found in blood.

This clonotype has ten or more counts. Its antigen is unknown. Patients aged 18 to 65 with hyperthyroidism were newly diagnosed, with duration under 2 months. Patients were excluded for uncontrolled infection, other autoimmune disease, pregnancy or lactation. The source of this sequence is a woman between 18 and 29 years old with Graves' hyperthyroidism. V gene TRBV10-3 combines with J gene TRBJ2-5; 14 bases fit TRBD2. Input material: blood. The CDR3 sequence is CAISRFGTKTSGGAGETQYF. For the CDR3, the DNA is TGTGCCATCAGCCGCTTTGGGACCAAGACTAGCGGGGGGGCCGGGGAGACCCAGTACTTC.